This TCR beta chain was identified during a study of breast tumors, draining lymph nodes, adjacent tissues. The CDR3 extends over 15 amino acids. CDR1 and CDR2 (germline): MRHNA, SNTAGT. V was cut by 5 bases and J by 8 bases, with 18 bases left in between. This clonotype has a count of ten or more. The lymph nodes were axillary draining lymph nodes from breast cancer patients. TCRdb re-analysed the multiplex PCR reads in MiXCR, keeping a single row per CDR3 protein. The table lists roughly 260,000 distinct CDR3 sequences, under 35% of them singletons. Sequencing input: axillary lymph node tissue. The rearrangement links TRBV6-4 to TRBJ1-4; a possible D gene is TRBD1 (6 bases). The TCR comes from a female donor with breast cancer. Some clones in this sample may be carry-over from other donors' samples. The CDR3 coding sequence is TGTGCCAGCAGTCCAGCGGCTGGTAGGGGGGAAAAACTGTTTTTT. As protein: CASSPAAGRGEKLFF.